This T cell receptor beta chain was documented in a study of cytomegalovirus exposure and HLA in healthy donors. This clone has only one observation. Antigen: not known. Study-wide findings and caveats: When the data were analyzed later, several of the most significant clusters appeared to be linked to common viral pathogens.

The primer mix had 60 Vbeta and 13 Jbeta primers. Clones were sequenced by immunoSEQ multiplex PCR, and TCRdb holds only the in-frame ones, with some missing. Seen here are about 98,000 clones, about four fifths observed once, and the top ten hold more than 3%. The CDR3 runs 17 residues. Germline V gene data show CDR1 as SEHNR and CDR2 as FQNEAQ (reference sequence). V gave up 7 bases and J gave up 0 bases; unmatched junction bases: 9. The chain combines TRBV7-9 with TRBJ2-6; TRBD1 aligns across 7 bases. What was sequenced was PBMCs. This sequence was found in a female donor in good health and CMV-seropositive. In DNA, the CDR3 is TGTGCCAGCATCAATACAGGGGATGTCTCTGGGGCCAACGTCCTGACTTTC. It is translated as CASINTGDVSGANVLTF.